This is a list of T cell receptor beta chains from one sample in a study of cytomegalovirus exposure and HLA in healthy donors. The protocol was immunoSEQ multiplex PCR, while the TCRdb copy is restricted to in-frame clones and leaves out a portion. The table lists about 84,000 clones, over 75% of them singletons. The sequencing sample was made of PBMCs. The source of these receptors is a male donor in good health and CMV-seropositive. Both conserved end residues are part of each CDR3. Fields, in order: J gene, V gene, clone size, D gene, CDR3 protein, CDR3 DNA. The D gene is left open where the match is weak. Size tells how often a clone was seen (once, few, many) or the class of an expanded clone, and some rows leave it out.

j_call: TRBJ2-4; v_call: TRBV29-1; clone_size: -; d_call: -; cdr3_aa: CSVEDHAVNIQYF; cdr3_nt: TGCAGCGTTGAAGATCACGCAGTAAACATTCAGTACTTC
j_call: TRBJ2-5; v_call: TRBV7-8; clone_size: -; d_call: TRBD2; cdr3_aa: CASSSGAGGETQYF; cdr3_nt: TGTGCCAGCAGCTCAGGAGCGGGAGGGGAGACCCAGTACTTC
j_call: TRBJ2-1; v_call: TRBV25-1; clone_size: -; d_call: -; cdr3_aa: CASSAAEYNEQFF; cdr3_nt: TGTGCCAGCAGTGCCGCGGAATACAATGAGCAGTTCTTC
j_call: TRBJ1-2; v_call: TRBV19; clone_size: -; d_call: -; cdr3_aa: CASSILTSYNYGYTF; cdr3_nt: TGTGCCAGTAGTATTCTGACATCTTACAACTATGGCTACACCTTC
j_call: TRBJ2-2; v_call: TRBV9; clone_size: -; d_call: TRBD2; cdr3_aa: CASSVAGTSQSADTGELFF; cdr3_nt: TGTGCCAGCAGCGTAGCTGGGACTAGCCAAAGCGCGGACACCGGGGAGCTGTTTTTT
j_call: TRBJ1-2; v_call: TRBV27; clone_size: -; d_call: TRBD1; cdr3_aa: CASSLRGGGGYTF; cdr3_nt: TGTGCCAGCAGTTTAAGAGGGGGCGGGGGCTACACCTTC
j_call: TRBJ2-1; v_call: TRBV4-2; clone_size: -; d_call: TRBD1; cdr3_aa: CASSQLRGQGTSDEQFF; cdr3_nt: TGTGCCAGCAGCCAGCTTCGTGGACAGGGAACATCCGATGAGCAGTTCTTC
j_call: TRBJ2-2; v_call: TRBV11-3; clone_size: -; d_call: TRBD1; cdr3_aa: CASSLQGQGSGELFF; cdr3_nt: TGTGCCAGCAGCTTACAGGGACAGGGGTCCGGGGAGCTGTTTTTT
j_call: TRBJ2-1; v_call: TRBV30; clone_size: -; d_call: -; cdr3_aa: CAWSVGSPNEQFF; cdr3_nt: TGTGCCTGGAGTGTCGGTAGCCCTAATGAGCAGTTCTTC
j_call: TRBJ2-7; v_call: TRBV6-5; clone_size: -; d_call: -; cdr3_aa: CASSNRARWIHEQYF; cdr3_nt: TGTGCCAGCAGTAACAGGGCGCGTTGGATCCACGAGCAGTACTTC
j_call: TRBJ1-1; v_call: TRBV29-1; clone_size: -; d_call: -; cdr3_aa: CSSNGGENTEAFF; cdr3_nt: TGCAGCTCTAACGGGGGGGAGAACACTGAAGCTTTCTTT
j_call: TRBJ2-7; v_call: TRBV7-9; clone_size: -; d_call: TRBD2; cdr3_aa: CASSFNWGGSYEQYF; cdr3_nt: TGTGCCAGCAGCTTTAATTGGGGGGGCTCCTACGAGCAGTACTTC
j_call: TRBJ2-1; v_call: TRBV11-2; clone_size: -; d_call: -; cdr3_aa: CASSRTDYNEQFF; cdr3_nt: TGTGCCAGCAGCCGGACAGACTACAATGAGCAGTTCTTC
j_call: TRBJ2-1; v_call: TRBV6-5; clone_size: -; d_call: TRBD2; cdr3_aa: CASSSGARGSDEQFF; cdr3_nt: TGTGCCAGCAGTTCTGGGGCGCGCGGGAGCGATGAGCAGTTCTTC
j_call: TRBJ2-1; v_call: TRBV27; clone_size: few; d_call: TRBD2; cdr3_aa: CASLPSGKNEQFF; cdr3_nt: TGTGCCAGTCTCCCTAGCGGAAAGAATGAGCAGTTCTTC
j_call: TRBJ2-3; v_call: TRBV4-2; clone_size: once; d_call: TRBD2; cdr3_aa: CASSDIGGSLLDTQYF; cdr3_nt: TGTGCCAGCAGCGACATTGGCGGGAGCTTGCTAGATACGCAGTATTTT
j_call: TRBJ1-2; v_call: TRBV4-1; clone_size: -; d_call: TRBD1; cdr3_aa: CASSQEGTGRNYGYTF; cdr3_nt: TGCGCCAGCAGCCAAGAGGGGACAGGGAGAAACTATGGCTACACCTTC
j_call: TRBJ2-2; v_call: TRBV6-4; clone_size: -; d_call: -; cdr3_aa: CASSEKTGSAGELFF; cdr3_nt: TGTGCCAGCAGTGAAAAGACAGGTTCCGCCGGGGAGCTGTTTTTT
j_call: TRBJ2-1; v_call: TRBV7-9; clone_size: -; d_call: -; cdr3_aa: CASSPPAGESLNEQFF; cdr3_nt: TGTGCCAGCAGCCCACCCGCCGGGGAGTCTCTGAATGAGCAGTTCTTC
j_call: TRBJ2-1; v_call: TRBV25-1; clone_size: -; d_call: -; cdr3_aa: CASSELTVYNEQFF; cdr3_nt: TGTGCCAGCAGTGAATTGACAGTCTACAATGAGCAGTTCTTC
j_call: TRBJ2-1; v_call: TRBV6-5; clone_size: -; d_call: TRBD1; cdr3_aa: CASSRTGVNEQFF; cdr3_nt: TGTGCCAGCAGTCGGACAGGGGTTAATGAGCAGTTCTTC
j_call: TRBJ2-1; v_call: TRBV4-2; clone_size: -; d_call: TRBD1; cdr3_aa: CASSQPDRVSGEQFF; cdr3_nt: TGTGCCAGCAGCCAACCAGACAGGGTATCGGGTGAGCAGTTCTTC
j_call: TRBJ2-5; v_call: TRBV6-1; clone_size: -; d_call: TRBD2; cdr3_aa: CASSTSTSGRQTQYF; cdr3_nt: TGTGCCAGCAGTACCTCGACTAGCGGGAGACAGACCCAGTACTTC
j_call: TRBJ2-2; v_call: TRBV6-5; clone_size: -; d_call: -; cdr3_aa: CASSSWDTSGELFF; cdr3_nt: TGTGCCAGCAGTTCCTGGGACACCTCTGGGGAGCTGTTTTTT
j_call: TRBJ2-2; v_call: TRBV4-1; clone_size: -; d_call: TRBD2; cdr3_aa: CASSQEMGGDTGELFF; cdr3_nt: TGCGCCAGCAGCCAAGAGATGGGAGGGGACACCGGGGAGCTGTTTTTT
j_call: TRBJ2-3; v_call: TRBV5-1; clone_size: -; d_call: -; cdr3_aa: CASSLAPGTDTQYF; cdr3_nt: TGCGCCAGCAGCTTGGCCCCGGGGACAGATACGCAGTATTTT
j_call: TRBJ1-4; v_call: TRBV13; clone_size: few; d_call: TRBD1; cdr3_aa: CASSVTGTGDEKLFF; cdr3_nt: TGTGCCAGCAGCGTGACCGGGACAGGGGATGAAAAACTGTTTTTT
j_call: TRBJ2-7; v_call: TRBV25-1; clone_size: -; d_call: TRBD1; cdr3_aa: CASKQGVGYEQYF; cdr3_nt: TGTGCCAGCAAACAGGGGGTTGGCTACGAGCAGTACTTC
j_call: TRBJ2-7; v_call: TRBV5-5; clone_size: few; d_call: TRBD2; cdr3_aa: CASSFGRAYEQYF; cdr3_nt: TGTGCCAGCAGCTTCGGGAGGGCCTACGAGCAGTACTTC
j_call: TRBJ2-7; v_call: TRBV6-5; clone_size: -; d_call: TRBD2; cdr3_aa: CASSYSGLAATFEQYF; cdr3_nt: TGTGCCAGCAGTTACTCGGGACTAGCGGCCACCTTCGAGCAGTACTTC
j_call: TRBJ1-2; v_call: TRBV7-9; clone_size: -; d_call: -; cdr3_aa: CASSLDRDDSYTF; cdr3_nt: TGTGCCAGCAGCTTAGACAGGGATGACAGCTACACCTTC
j_call: TRBJ1-2; v_call: TRBV28; clone_size: -; d_call: TRBD1; cdr3_aa: CASSLPTGTGDYGYTF; cdr3_nt: TGTGCCAGCAGTTTGCCGACCGGCACAGGGGACTATGGCTACACCTTC
j_call: TRBJ1-2; v_call: TRBV4-1; clone_size: few; d_call: -; cdr3_aa: CASSQERTGHRGYTF; cdr3_nt: TGCGCCAGCAGCCAAGAGAGAACAGGACACCGTGGCTACACCTTC
j_call: TRBJ2-3; v_call: TRBV18; clone_size: few; d_call: -; cdr3_aa: CASSPGAPPFTQYF; cdr3_nt: TGTGCCAGCTCACCAGGAGCCCCGCCGTTTACGCAGTATTTT
j_call: TRBJ1-4; v_call: TRBV7-8; clone_size: -; d_call: TRBD1; cdr3_aa: CASSPRTGGATNEKLFF; cdr3_nt: TGTGCCAGCAGCCCCAGGACAGGGGGCGCAACTAATGAAAAACTGTTTTTT
j_call: TRBJ1-2; v_call: TRBV28; clone_size: -; d_call: TRBD1; cdr3_aa: CASSPPPTGHGYTF; cdr3_nt: TGTGCCAGCAGCCCACCGCCGACAGGGCATGGCTACACCTTC
j_call: TRBJ2-1; v_call: TRBV5-1; clone_size: -; d_call: TRBD2; cdr3_aa: CASSLGLAGAYNEQFF; cdr3_nt: TGCGCCAGCAGTCTAGGACTAGCGGGAGCCTACAATGAGCAGTTCTTC
j_call: TRBJ2-1; v_call: TRBV12-5; clone_size: -; d_call: TRBD2; cdr3_aa: CASGLVRRGGPNEQFF; cdr3_nt: TGTGCTAGTGGTTTGGTACGTCGGGGAGGGCCGAATGAGCAGTTCTTC
j_call: TRBJ2-7; v_call: TRBV4-1; clone_size: once; d_call: -; cdr3_aa: CASSQDSDSSPATEQYF; cdr3_nt: TGCGCCAGCAGCCAAGATTCGGACTCTAGCCCCGCTACAGAGCAGTACTTC
j_call: TRBJ1-4; v_call: TRBV7-9; clone_size: -; d_call: -; cdr3_aa: CASSLASSKLFF; cdr3_nt: TGTGCCAGCAGCTTAGCGTCGTCCAAACTGTTTTTT
j_call: TRBJ2-2; v_call: TRBV6-1; clone_size: -; d_call: -; cdr3_aa: CASSELLSGTGELFF; cdr3_nt: TGTGCCAGCAGTGAATTGCTTAGCGGAACCGGGGAGCTGTTTTTT
j_call: TRBJ2-7; v_call: TRBV18; clone_size: once; d_call: TRBD2; cdr3_aa: CASSPALAGSYEQYF; cdr3_nt: TGTGCCAGCTCACCAGCACTAGCGGGCTCCTACGAGCAGTACTTC
j_call: TRBJ1-1; v_call: TRBV7-8; clone_size: -; d_call: -; cdr3_aa: CASSLGQVVNTEAFF; cdr3_nt: TGTGCCAGCAGCTTAGGACAGGTGGTGAACACTGAAGCTTTCTTT
j_call: TRBJ1-1; v_call: TRBV14; clone_size: few; d_call: -; cdr3_aa: CASSQDPVGRAEAFF; cdr3_nt: TGTGCCAGCAGCCAAGATCCGGTGGGCAGGGCTGAAGCTTTCTTT
j_call: TRBJ2-7; v_call: TRBV28; clone_size: once; d_call: TRBD1; cdr3_aa: CAINSPGQGAQEQYF; cdr3_nt: TGTGCCATCAACAGTCCTGGACAGGGGGCTCAAGAGCAGTACTTC
j_call: TRBJ2-5; v_call: TRBV19; clone_size: many; d_call: TRBD1; cdr3_aa: CASSTSQGSGETQYF; cdr3_nt: TGTGCCAGTAGTACCTCACAGGGGTCGGGGGAGACCCAGTACTTC
j_call: TRBJ2-1; v_call: TRBV7-3; clone_size: -; d_call: TRBD2; cdr3_aa: CASSPARAGGLNEQFF; cdr3_nt: TGTGCCAGCAGCCCTGCGAGGGCGGGAGGTCTAAATGAGCAGTTCTTC
j_call: TRBJ2-2; v_call: TRBV29-1; clone_size: -; d_call: -; cdr3_aa: CSVIRDGFGVAGELFF; cdr3_nt: TGCAGCGTTATCCGCGACGGGTTTGGAGTTGCCGGGGAGCTGTTTTTT
j_call: TRBJ2-2; v_call: TRBV2; clone_size: -; d_call: TRBD1; cdr3_aa: CASIKRDRSTGELFF; cdr3_nt: TGTGCCAGCATTAAAAGGGACAGGTCGACCGGGGAGCTGTTTTTT
j_call: TRBJ2-2; v_call: TRBV7-9; clone_size: -; d_call: -; cdr3_aa: CASRRTTGTGELFF; cdr3_nt: TGTGCCAGCAGACGTACGACGGGCACCGGGGAGCTGTTTTTT
j_call: TRBJ1-4; v_call: TRBV7-9; clone_size: -; d_call: -; cdr3_aa: CASSLKRGTNEKLFF; cdr3_nt: TGTGCCAGCAGCTTAAAAAGGGGAACTAATGAAAAACTGTTTTTT
j_call: TRBJ2-3; v_call: TRBV4-1; clone_size: once; d_call: -; cdr3_aa: CASSRSPLGDTQYF; cdr3_nt: TGCGCCAGCAGCCGATCACCTCTAGGAGATACGCAGTATTTT
j_call: TRBJ1-2; v_call: TRBV5-1; clone_size: -; d_call: TRBD1; cdr3_aa: CASSLVAGGLYGYTF; cdr3_nt: TGCGCCAGCAGCTTGGTGGCAGGGGGTCTCTATGGCTACACCTTC
j_call: TRBJ2-5; v_call: TRBV7-2; clone_size: -; d_call: TRBD2; cdr3_aa: CASSLAPGLAGGSQETQYF; cdr3_nt: TGTGCCAGCAGCTTAGCGCCCGGACTAGCGGGAGGATCCCAAGAGACCCAGTACTTC
j_call: TRBJ2-7; v_call: TRBV19; clone_size: -; d_call: TRBD1; cdr3_aa: CASSPMDRGYEQYF; cdr3_nt: TGTGCCAGTAGTCCAATGGACAGGGGCTACGAGCAGTACTTC